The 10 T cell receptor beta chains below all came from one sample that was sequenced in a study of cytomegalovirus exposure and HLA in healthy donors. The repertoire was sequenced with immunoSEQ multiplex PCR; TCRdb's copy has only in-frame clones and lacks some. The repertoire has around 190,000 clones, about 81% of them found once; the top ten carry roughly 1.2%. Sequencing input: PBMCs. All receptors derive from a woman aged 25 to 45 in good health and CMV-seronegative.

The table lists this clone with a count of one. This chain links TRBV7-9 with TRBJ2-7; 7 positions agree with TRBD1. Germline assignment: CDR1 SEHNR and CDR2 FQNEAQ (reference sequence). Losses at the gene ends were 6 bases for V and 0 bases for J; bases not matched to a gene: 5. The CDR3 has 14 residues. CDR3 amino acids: CASRSRDSSYEQYF. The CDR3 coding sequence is TGTGCCAGCAGAAGCCGGGACAGCTCCTACGAGCAGTACTTC.

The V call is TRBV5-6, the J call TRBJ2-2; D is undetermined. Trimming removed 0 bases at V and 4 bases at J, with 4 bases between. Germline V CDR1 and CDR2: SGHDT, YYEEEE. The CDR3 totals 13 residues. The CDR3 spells CASSLDGTGELFF. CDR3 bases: TGTGCCAGCAGCTTGGACGGCACCGGGGAGCTGTTTTTT. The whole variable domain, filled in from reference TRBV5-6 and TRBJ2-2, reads DAGVTQSPTHLIKTRGQQVTLRCSPKSGHDTVSWYQQALGQGPQFIFQYYEEEERQRGNFPDRFSGHQFPNYSSELNVNALLLGDSALYLCASSLDGTGELFFGEGSRLTVL.

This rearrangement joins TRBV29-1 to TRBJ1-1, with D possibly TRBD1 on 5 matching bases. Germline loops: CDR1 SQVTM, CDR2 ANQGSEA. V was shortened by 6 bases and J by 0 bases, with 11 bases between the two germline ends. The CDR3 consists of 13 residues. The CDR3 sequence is CSVTDSMNTEAFF. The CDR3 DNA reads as TGCAGCGTGACCGACAGTATGAACACTGAAGCTTTCTTT.

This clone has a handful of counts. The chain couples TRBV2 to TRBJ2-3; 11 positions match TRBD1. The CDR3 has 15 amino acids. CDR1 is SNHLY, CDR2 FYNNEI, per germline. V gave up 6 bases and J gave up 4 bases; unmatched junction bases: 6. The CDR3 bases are TGTGCCAGCAGCCGGACAGGGGGCCAGGCAGATACGCAGTATTTT. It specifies CASSRTGGQADTQYF.

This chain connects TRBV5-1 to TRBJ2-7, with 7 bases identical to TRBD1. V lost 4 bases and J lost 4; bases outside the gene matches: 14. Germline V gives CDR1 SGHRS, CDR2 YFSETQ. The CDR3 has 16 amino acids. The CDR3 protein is CASSLTPGQTRYEQYF. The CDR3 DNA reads TGCGCCAGCAGCCTAACCCCGGGACAGACGAGGTACGAGCAGTACTTC.

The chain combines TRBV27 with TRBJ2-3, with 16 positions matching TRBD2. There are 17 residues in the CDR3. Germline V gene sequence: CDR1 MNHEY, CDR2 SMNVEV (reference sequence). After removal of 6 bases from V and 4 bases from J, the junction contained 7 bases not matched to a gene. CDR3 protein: CASRFAGLAGGPDTQYF. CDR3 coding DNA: TGTGCCAGCAGGTTTGCGGGACTAGCGGGAGGGCCAGATACGCAGTATTTT.

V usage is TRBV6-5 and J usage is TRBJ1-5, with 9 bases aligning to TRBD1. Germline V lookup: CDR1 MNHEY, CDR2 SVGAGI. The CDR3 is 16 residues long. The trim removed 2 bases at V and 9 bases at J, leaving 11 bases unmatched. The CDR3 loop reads CASSYTGQGRGGPQHF. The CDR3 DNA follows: TGTGCCAGCAGTTACACCGGACAGGGGAGAGGAGGGCCCCAGCATTTT.

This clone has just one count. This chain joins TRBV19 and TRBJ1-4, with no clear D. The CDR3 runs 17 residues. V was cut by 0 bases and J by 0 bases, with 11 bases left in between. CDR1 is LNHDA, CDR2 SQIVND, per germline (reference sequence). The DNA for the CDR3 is TGTGCCAGTAGTATAGACCCCCTCGGTGCAACTAATGAAAAACTGTTTTTT. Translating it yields CASSIDPLGATNEKLFF.

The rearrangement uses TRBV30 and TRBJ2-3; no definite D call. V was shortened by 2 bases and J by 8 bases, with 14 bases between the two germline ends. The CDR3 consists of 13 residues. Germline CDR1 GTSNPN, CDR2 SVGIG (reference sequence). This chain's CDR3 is CAWSFLTPGTQYF. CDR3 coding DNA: TGTGCCTGGAGTTTTCTTACTCCCGGTACGCAGTATTTT.

The DNA for the CDR3 is TGTGCCAGCAGTTCATCAGGGGGACGGACTGAAGCTTTCTTT. It codes for CASSSSGGRTEAFF. The chain has TRBV6-4 and TRBJ1-1, with 7 bases matching TRBD1. Germline V gene sequence: CDR1 MRHNA, CDR2 SNTAGT. The CDR3 spans 14 residues. The junction had 8 bases not matched to a gene; V was cut back by 5 bases and J by 5 bases.